These 11 T cell receptor beta chains originate from one sample sequenced in a study of human T cells and chemical hapten exposure. Indicated time point: healthy volunteer bleed at 6 weeks. Researchers extracted total RNA from unfractionated whole blood. TCRdb processed the RACE reads anew with MiXCR; each CDR3 protein has one entry. The sample consists of 40,000 to 45,000 distinct CDR3 sequences, around 3.4% of them appearing once. The sample taken for sequencing was whole blood. Receptor source: a human donor in good health. Some clones in this sample may be carry-over from other donors' samples.

This clonotype was counted at least ten times. The gene calls are TRBV6-5 and TRBJ1-2; possible D gene TRBD1, 5 bases. Germline assignment: CDR1 MNHEY and CDR2 SVGAGI. With 6 bases removed from V and 4 bases from J, the gap between germline ends came to 15 bases. The CDR3 contains 14 residues. The chain's CDR3 is CASSLSGPPYGYTF. In DNA form, the CDR3 reads TGTGCCAGCAGCCTATCAGGGCCCCCCTATGGCTACACCTTC.

At least ten counts were recorded for this clonotype. The V gene is TRBV11-3, the J gene TRBJ2-3; D is undetermined. Germline CDR1 and CDR2: SGHNT and YENEEA. The V and J ends lost 1 base and 5 bases respectively, with 7 bases between them. There are 13 residues in the CDR3. CDR3 DNA sequence: TGTGCCAGCAGCTTAGGAGCCCTAGATACGCAGTATTTT. This codes for CASSLGALDTQYF. Drawing the rest from reference TRBV11-3 and TRBJ2-3, the complete variable domain is EAGVVQSPRYKIIEKKQPVAFWCNPISGHNTLYWYLQNLGQGPELLIRYENEEAVDDSQLPKDRFSAERLKGVDSTLKIQPAELGDSAVYLCASSLGALDTQYFGPGTRLTVL.

This clonotype occurred many times. The chain is built from TRBV28 and TRBJ2-7; 7 bases fit TRBD1. Trimming took 1 base from V and 9 from J; bases not matched to a gene: 6. The germline CDR1 and CDR2 sequences are MDHEN and SYDVKM. The CDR3 is made up of 13 amino acids. The DNA for the CDR3 is TGTGCCAGCAGTTTATTTAGACAGGGTTCGCAGTACTTC. Residues: CASSLFRQGSQYF. Variable domain in full (rest from reference TRBV28 and TRBJ2-7): DVKVTQSSRYLVKRTGEKVFLECVQDMDHENMFWYRQDPGLGLRLIYFSYDVKMKEKGDIPEGYSVSREKKERFSLILESASTNQTSMYLCASSLFRQGSQYFGPGTRLTVT.

This clonotype has only a few counts. J is TRBJ2-5 and V is TRBV9; 11 bases match TRBD2. Trimming at V came to 3 bases and at J to 3 bases, leaving 4 bases not matched to a gene. The germline V gene has CDR1 SGDLS and CDR2 YYNGEE. The CDR3 length is 15 residues. CDR3 in DNA: TGTGCCAGCAGCGAGGGACTAGCGGAGGAAGAGACCCAGTACTTC. Translating it yields CASSEGLAEEETQYF.

This clonotype was counted ten times or more. This sequence joins TRBV28 and TRBJ2-3, with 8 bases aligning to TRBD1. The CDR3 loop spans 15 amino acids. Trimming at V came to 4 bases and at J to 2 bases, leaving 5 bases not matched to a gene. Germline V gene lookup returns CDR1 MDHEN and CDR2 SYDVKM. For the CDR3, the DNA is TGTGCCAGCAGTTACGGGGACAGGAACACAGATACGCAGTATTTT. Translating gives CASSYGDRNTDTQYF.

This clonotype was observed at least ten times. The J gene is TRBJ2-7, the V gene TRBV6-1; 7 nucleotides align to TRBD1. The germline V gene encodes CDR1 MNHNS and CDR2 SASEGT. Trimming removed 4 bases from V and 7 bases from J; junction bases left unmatched: 7. The CDR3 is 13 residues long. The CDR3, as DNA: TGTGCCAGCAGTGGGACAGGTTCGGCGGAGCAGTACTTC. Its protein is CASSGTGSAEQYF.

This clonotype was found many times. The chain employs TRBV6-2 or TRBV6-3 and TRBJ2-1, with D tentatively TRBD2 (6 bases). Trimming left V 8 bases short and J 10 bases short, with 15 bases between. The CDR3 sequence is 12 residues long. Germline CDR1 and CDR2: MNHEY and SVGEGT. The CDR3 DNA reads as TGTGCCAGCTCCGTCGCGGGAAGAGAGCAGTTCTTC. Translation: CASSVAGREQFF.

This clonotype showed up many times. This chain links TRBV7-9 with TRBJ2-7, with D possibly being TRBD1 (6 bases). The CDR3 length is 14 residues. Germline V gene sequence: CDR1 SEHNR, CDR2 FQNEAQ (reference sequence). V lost 1 base and J 2 bases, leaving 9 bases between the germline ends. The CDR3 is CASSLGAGAYEQYF. The CDR3 region has the DNA TGTGCCAGCAGCTTAGGAGCAGGGGCCTACGAGCAGTACTTC.

This clonotype was detected a few times. The V gene is TRBV27, the J gene TRBJ1-1; no reliable D call. The CDR3 has 15 amino acids. The germline V gene has CDR1 MNHEY and CDR2 SMNVEV (reference sequence). V shed 5 bases and J shed 1 base, with 14 bases lying between them. CDR3: CASSLAGLRNTEAFF. In DNA, the CDR3 is TGTGCCAGCAGTCTAGCCGGACTGCGGAACACTGAAGCTTTCTTT.

This chain connects TRBV2 to TRBJ1-3; weak D call: TRBD1 (6 bases). The length of the CDR3 is 15 residues. V shed 6 bases and J shed 0 bases, with 12 bases lying between them. Germline V lookup: CDR1 SNHLY, CDR2 FYNNEI. CDR3 sequence: CASSPDRPSGNTIYF. As DNA, the CDR3 is TGTGCCAGCAGCCCCGACAGGCCCTCTGGAAACACCATATATTTT.

Many counts were recorded for this clonotype. Here the CDR3 DNA reads TGTGCCAGCAGCCTACCGGGACCATCTGCTCAAATTTACGAGCAGTACTTC. As protein: CASSLPGPSAQIYEQYF. The J gene is TRBJ2-7, the V gene TRBV6-6, with D perhaps being TRBD1 or TRBD2 (5 bases each). CDR3 size: 17 residues. CDR1 and CDR2 from the germline V gene are MNHNY and SVGAGI (reference sequence). Trimming stripped 6 bases from V and 4 bases from J, with 25 bases between.